Described below is a single T cell receptor beta chain sequence and its context. Its antigen is currently unknown. Extremely preterm deliveries at roughly 22-28 weeks of gestation provided the preterm samples. The data stem from a study of naive CD8 T cells in extremely preterm neonates. Study results and limitations: iChao1 richness was lowest in preterm neonates, significantly versus all ages. Preterm CDR3s were shorter than older groups', with fewer N additions and less trimming.

The CDR3 sequence is 15 residues long. Germline V lookup: CDR1 MGHRA, CDR2 YSYEKL. Between the trimmed V and J ends, which lost 1 base and 0 bases, there was a span of 7 bases. The assay was immunoSEQ multiplex PCR, and TCRdb's table has in-frame clones only and misses some. The sample lists tens of thousands of clones; roughly 88% were seen once. This sequence joins TRBV4-1 and TRBJ2-4; no clear D gene. The receptor was derived from a boy who was born preterm. Sequenced input: naive CD8+ T cells from cord blood. The CDR3 reads CASSQAWTAKNIQYF. As DNA, the CDR3 is TGCGCCAGCAGCCAAGCGTGGACAGCCAAAAACATTCAGTACTTC.